These T cell receptor beta chains were read from a single sample in a study of blood T cell repertoires in COVID-19. Profiled with immunoSEQ multiplex PCR; TCRdb holds only in-frame clones, not every one. The data hold approximately 450,000 clones, with around 91% observed a single time. Sequencing was done on a sample of PBMCs or T cells enriched from blood (not recorded which). These TCRs come from a man aged 30 to 45 who had recovered from COVID-19. Both conserved end residues are part of each CDR3. D genes are given only for firm matches.

cdr3_aa | j_call | d_call | v_call
CASSPGGVLSGANVLTF | TRBJ2-6 | TRBD2 | TRBV5-1
CASSSWDSGNEQFF | TRBJ2-1 | TRBD2 | TRBV7-9
CASSPGKQETQYF | TRBJ2-5 | - | TRBV7-9
CASSYPPSPGNTIYF | TRBJ1-3 | - | TRBV7-9
CASSPVPPPGDTQYF | TRBJ2-3 | - | TRBV4-1
CASSQQVSNEKLFF | TRBJ1-4 | - | TRBV5-6
CASSFGGRVDEQYF | TRBJ2-7 | TRBD2 | TRBV5-6
CATSKLVGGELFF | TRBJ2-2 | - | TRBV15
CASSQKEYIQYF | TRBJ2-4 | - | TRBV2
CATSRAREGGNTIYF | TRBJ1-3 | - | TRBV15
CAWMRFRTANEKLFF | TRBJ1-4 | - | TRBV30
CASSPTGTGDGYTF | TRBJ1-2 | TRBD1 | TRBV7-8
CASSFLAGGQYNEQFF | TRBJ2-1 | TRBD2 | TRBV28
CASSRGWVYNEQFF | TRBJ2-1 | - | TRBV5-6
CASGLTPIRTGTEQPQHF | TRBJ1-5 | TRBD1 | TRBV12-5
CASSLVPGQGSNEQFF | TRBJ2-1 | TRBD1 | TRBV5-1
CASSQVAGGPYEQYF | TRBJ2-7 | TRBD2 | TRBV3-1/TRBV3-2
CASSFKGHLLNGYTF | TRBJ1-2 | - | TRBV28
CASSLDGSRPQHF | TRBJ1-5 | - | TRBV11-1
CASSLGSGSIHEQYF | TRBJ2-7 | TRBD2 | TRBV5-1
CASGTMNTEAFF | TRBJ1-1 | - | TRBV12-3/TRBV12-4
CASSLSPGNQPQHF | TRBJ1-5 | - | TRBV5-1
CASSIGQGPYGYTF | TRBJ1-2 | TRBD1 | TRBV19
CSVRQTNTEAFF | TRBJ1-1 | - | TRBV29-1
CASSQGGLAGESDTQYF | TRBJ2-3 | TRBD2 | TRBV4-1
CASSLNGYEQYF | TRBJ2-7 | - | TRBV19
CASSSDGGFQPQHF | TRBJ1-5 | - | TRBV7-9
CASSPGQGGEKLFF | TRBJ1-4 | TRBD1 | TRBV10-1
CASSKVPCGRIPYEQYF | TRBJ2-7 | - | TRBV21-1
CAACGISYEQYF | TRBJ2-7 | - | TRBV28
CASSPRGSGGPSAQFF | TRBJ2-1 | TRBD2 | TRBV7-2
CASSPPWASGRRYEQYF | TRBJ2-7 | TRBD2 | TRBV27
CASSLGKRTDTQYF | TRBJ2-3 | - | TRBV5-6
CASSLSGTLNTGELFF | TRBJ2-2 | - | TRBV28
CASTPSTEAFF | TRBJ1-1 | - | TRBV5-8
CAWSPGQLKNTEAFF | TRBJ1-1 | TRBD1 | TRBV30
CASNKQGYGYTF | TRBJ1-2 | - | TRBV28
CASSLAQRAGELFF | TRBJ2-2 | - | TRBV5-1
CAWSVPGRATEAFF | TRBJ1-1 | - | TRBV30
CASSEGDTEAFF | TRBJ1-1 | - | TRBV10-2
CASSSTGRYGYTF | TRBJ1-2 | - | TRBV28
CASSQGVPSGRAGDEQYF | TRBJ2-7 | TRBD2 | TRBV4-1
CASSGTGGRNGYTF | TRBJ1-2 | TRBD1 | TRBV27
CASSLWDRVRSEAFF | TRBJ1-1 | TRBD1 | TRBV7-3
CASKPSGTSTDTQYF | TRBJ2-3 | TRBD2 | TRBV5-1
CASSRERTEAFF | TRBJ1-1 | - | TRBV5-1
CASSSGVISPLHF | TRBJ1-6 | - | TRBV7-2
CASSEPGLAGHPVLDF | TRBJ2-7 | TRBD2 | TRBV10-2
CASSPDRGDYGYTF | TRBJ1-2 | TRBD1 | TRBV5-1
CASSDRDPVTDTQYF | TRBJ2-3 | - | TRBV10-1
CASSLGLHNEQFF | TRBJ2-1 | - | TRBV7-9
CASSLGETDTQYF | TRBJ2-3 | - | TRBV5-1
CAWRLAGGRIGEQYF | TRBJ2-7 | - | TRBV30
CASSFGTGAYEQYF | TRBJ2-7 | - | TRBV7-2
CAWRLPGLAGVGEQFF | TRBJ2-1 | TRBD2 | TRBV30